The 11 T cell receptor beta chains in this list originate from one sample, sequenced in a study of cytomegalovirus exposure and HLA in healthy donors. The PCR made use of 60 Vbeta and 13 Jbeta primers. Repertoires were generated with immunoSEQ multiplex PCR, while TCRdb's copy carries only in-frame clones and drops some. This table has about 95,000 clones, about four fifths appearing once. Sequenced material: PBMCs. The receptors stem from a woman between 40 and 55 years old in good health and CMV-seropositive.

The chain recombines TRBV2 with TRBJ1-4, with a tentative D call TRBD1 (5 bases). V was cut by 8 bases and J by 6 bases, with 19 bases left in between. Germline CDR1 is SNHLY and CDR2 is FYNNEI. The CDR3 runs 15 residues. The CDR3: CASWGDSPEDEKLFF. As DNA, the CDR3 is TGTGCCAGCTGGGGGGACTCCCCGGAGGATGAAAAACTGTTTTTT.

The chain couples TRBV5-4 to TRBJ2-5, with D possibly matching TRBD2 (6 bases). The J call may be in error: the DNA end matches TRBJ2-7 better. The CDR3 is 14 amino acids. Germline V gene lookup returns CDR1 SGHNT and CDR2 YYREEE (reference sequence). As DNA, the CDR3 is TGTGCCAGCAGCTCCGGACTAACTTCCTACGAGCAGTACTTC. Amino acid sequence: CASSSGLTSYEQYF.

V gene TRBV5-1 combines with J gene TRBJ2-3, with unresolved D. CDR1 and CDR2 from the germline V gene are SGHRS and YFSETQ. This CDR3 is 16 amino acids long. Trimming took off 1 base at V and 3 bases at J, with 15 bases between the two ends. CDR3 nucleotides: TGCGCCAGCAGCTTGTTCGGTCCTAGTGGGACAGATACGCAGTATTTT. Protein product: CASSLFGPSGTDTQYF.

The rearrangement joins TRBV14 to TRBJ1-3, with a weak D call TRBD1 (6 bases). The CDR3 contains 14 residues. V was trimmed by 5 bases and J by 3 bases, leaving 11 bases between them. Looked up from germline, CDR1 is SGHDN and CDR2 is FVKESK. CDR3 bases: TGTGCCAGCAGCTCAACAGGGTTTGGAAACACCATATATTTT. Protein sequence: CASSSTGFGNTIYF.

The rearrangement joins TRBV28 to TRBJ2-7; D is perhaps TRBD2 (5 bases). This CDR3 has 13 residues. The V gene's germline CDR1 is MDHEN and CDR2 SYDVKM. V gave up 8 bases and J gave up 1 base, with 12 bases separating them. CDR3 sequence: CASVKSGSYEQYF. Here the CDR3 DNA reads TGTGCCAGCGTCAAGTCGGGGTCCTACGAGCAGTACTTC.

CDR3 residues: CASSLQGIGGYTF. CDR3 nucleotides: TGTGCCAGCAGCTTACAGGGTATAGGGGGCTACACCTTC. The rearrangement joins TRBV5-4 to TRBJ1-2, with D perhaps TRBD1 (6 bases). The CDR3 contains 13 residues. Trimming cost V 2 bases and J 8 bases, with 13 bases left between them. Germline CDR1 is SGHNT and CDR2 is YYREEE (reference sequence).

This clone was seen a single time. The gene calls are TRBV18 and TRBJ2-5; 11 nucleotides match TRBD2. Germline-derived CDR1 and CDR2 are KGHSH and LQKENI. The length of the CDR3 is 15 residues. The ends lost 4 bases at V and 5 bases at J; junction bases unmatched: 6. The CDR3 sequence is CASSQELAGEETQYF. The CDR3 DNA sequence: TGTGCCAGCTCACAAGAACTAGCGGGAGAGGAGACCCAGTACTTC.

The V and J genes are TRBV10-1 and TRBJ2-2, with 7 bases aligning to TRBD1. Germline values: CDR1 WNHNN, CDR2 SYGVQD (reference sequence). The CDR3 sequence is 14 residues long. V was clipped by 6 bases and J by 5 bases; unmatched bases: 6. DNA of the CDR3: TGCGCCAGCAGATCCGGGACAGAGACCGGGGAGCTGTTTTTT. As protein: CASRSGTETGELFF.

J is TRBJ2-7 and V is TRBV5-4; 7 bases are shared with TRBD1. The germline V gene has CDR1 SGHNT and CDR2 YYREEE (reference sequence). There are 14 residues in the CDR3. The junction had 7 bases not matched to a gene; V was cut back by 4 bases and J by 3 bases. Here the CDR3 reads CASSRDSGIYEQYF. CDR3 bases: TGTGCCAGCAGCCGGGACAGTGGAATCTACGAGCAGTACTTC.

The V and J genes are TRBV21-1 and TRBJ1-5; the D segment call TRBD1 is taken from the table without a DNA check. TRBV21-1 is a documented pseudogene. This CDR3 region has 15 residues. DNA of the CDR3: TGTGCCAGCAACCCGGAAGGGGCACCCAATCAGCCCCAGCATTTT. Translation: CASNPEGAPNQPQHF.

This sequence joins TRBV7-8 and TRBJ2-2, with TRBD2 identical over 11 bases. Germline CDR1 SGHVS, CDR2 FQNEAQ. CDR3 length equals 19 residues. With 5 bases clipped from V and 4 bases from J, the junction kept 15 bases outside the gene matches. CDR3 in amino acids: CASSPLEVAGGPGTGELFF. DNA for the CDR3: TGTGCCAGCAGCCCTCTTGAGGTAGCGGGAGGGCCCGGCACCGGGGAGCTGTTTTTT.